This T cell receptor (beta chain) appears in the sequencing data of a study of control samples from healthy donors and cancer patients (dated by TCRdb to 2020 to 2022). Libraries came from the immunoSEQ multiplex PCR assay. TCRdb took over this immuneACCESS table, retaining in-frame rearrangements with V and J assigned. Such tables are incomplete; in checked studies, under half of the missing clones stem from an unresolved V gene, and the remainder is unexplained. The sample records some 89,000 clones, more than 75% of which are singletons. Around a fifth of the sample rests with the top ten. As to this clone: The antigen it recognizes is unknown. Base qualities are not provided; no much larger clone lies one nucleotide away.

CDR1 and CDR2 are read off the germline V gene (reference sequence) as MNHEY and SMNVEV. The germline V end is reduced by 6 bases and the J end by 6 bases; junction bases left unmatched: 8. The CDR3 starts with the cysteine, ends with the phenylalanine, and has 14 residues. The sequence is cut down to CDR3 DNA, 42 bases in frame from base 1. The clonotype was recovered from a man aged 25-40 years in good health. Sequences were obtained from blood. This receptor chain uses TRBV27 and TRBJ1-1, with 9 bases matching TRBD1. The CDR3 amino acid sequence is: CASSLQGARPEAFF. The base sequence is TGTGCCAGCAGCTTACAGGGGGCGCGTCCTGAAGCTTTCTTT.